This T cell receptor beta chain was identified during a study of shared clonotypes between healthy human individuals. V shed 1 base and J shed 0 bases, with 9 bases lying between them. Germline assignment: CDR1 LGHNT and CDR2 FRNRAP. The CDR3 totals 15 residues. This clone was observed a handful of times. Its antigen is unidentified. Naive CD8 populations comprised CD45RO-negative cells positively selected for CCR7, excluding terminally differentiated effector memory CD45RA+ cells. Study-level results: Naive subsets generally had larger estimated richness than memory subsets.

Genomic DNA from each subset was divided evenly over several immunoSEQ plates. Generated by immunoSEQ multiplex PCR, the TCRdb table keeps only in-frame clones and is missing some. The sample has about 2.1 million clones; about 94% are singletons. The sequencing input was naive CD8+ T cells from PBMCs. The chain recombines TRBV12-5 with TRBJ1-1; D gene uncertain. This TCR came from a man aged 18 to 29 in good health. Some clones in this sample may be carry-over from other donors' samples. CDR3 amino acids: CASGLGQIMNTEAFF. CDR3 sequence (DNA): TGTGCTAGTGGTTTGGGGCAGATCATGAACACTGAAGCTTTCTTT. Full variable domain (rest looked up from reference TRBV12-5 and TRBJ1-1): DARVTQTPRHKVTEMGQEVTMRCQPILGHNTVFWYRQTMMQGLELLAYFRNRAPLDDSGMPKDRFSAEMPDATLATLKIQPSEPRDSAVYFCASGLGQIMNTEAFFGQGTRLTVV.